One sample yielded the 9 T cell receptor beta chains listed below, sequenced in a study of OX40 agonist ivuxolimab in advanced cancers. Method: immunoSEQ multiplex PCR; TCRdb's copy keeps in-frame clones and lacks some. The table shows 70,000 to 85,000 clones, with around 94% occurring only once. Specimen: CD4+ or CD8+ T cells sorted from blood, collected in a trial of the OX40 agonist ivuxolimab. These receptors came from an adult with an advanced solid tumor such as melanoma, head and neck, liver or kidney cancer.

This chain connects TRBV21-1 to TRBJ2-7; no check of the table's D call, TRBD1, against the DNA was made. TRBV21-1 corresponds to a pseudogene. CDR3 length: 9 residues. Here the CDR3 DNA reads TGTGCCACCAAAAAGACAGTAGCTTTC. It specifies CATKKTVAF.

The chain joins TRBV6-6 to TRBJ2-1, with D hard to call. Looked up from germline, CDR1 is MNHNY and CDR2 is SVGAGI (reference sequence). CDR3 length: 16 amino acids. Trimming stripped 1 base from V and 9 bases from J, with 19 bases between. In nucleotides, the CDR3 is TGTGCCAGCAGTTACTTCCTAGACCCGGTCCCCGTTGAGCAGTTCTTC. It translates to CASSYFLDPVPVEQFF.

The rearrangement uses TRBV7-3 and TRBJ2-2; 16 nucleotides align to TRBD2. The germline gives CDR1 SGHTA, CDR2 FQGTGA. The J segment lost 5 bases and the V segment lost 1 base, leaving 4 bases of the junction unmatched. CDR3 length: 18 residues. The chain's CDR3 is CASSLMGLAGGETGELFF. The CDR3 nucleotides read TGTGCCAGCAGCTTAATGGGACTAGCGGGAGGGGAGACCGGGGAGCTGTTTTTT.

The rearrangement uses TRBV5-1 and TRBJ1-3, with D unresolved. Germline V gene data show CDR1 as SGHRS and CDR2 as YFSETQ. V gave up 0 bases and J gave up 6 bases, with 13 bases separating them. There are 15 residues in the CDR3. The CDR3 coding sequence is TGCGCCAGCAGCTTGGGAACGGCGGCCTTAAACACCATATATTTT. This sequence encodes CASSLGTAALNTIYF. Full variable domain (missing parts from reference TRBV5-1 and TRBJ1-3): KAGVTQTPRYLIKTRGQQVTLSCSPISGHRSVSWYQQTPGQGLQFLFEYFSETQRNKGNFPGRFSGRQFSNSRSEMNVSTLELGDSALYLCASSLGTAALNTIYFGEGSWLTVV.

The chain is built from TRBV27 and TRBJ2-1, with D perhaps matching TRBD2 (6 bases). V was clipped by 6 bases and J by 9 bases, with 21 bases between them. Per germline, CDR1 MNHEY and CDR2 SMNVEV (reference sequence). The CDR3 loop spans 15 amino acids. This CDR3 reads CASRSGGAGYFEQFF. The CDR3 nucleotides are TGTGCCAGCAGGTCCGGCGGGGCGGGATACTTTGAGCAGTTCTTC.

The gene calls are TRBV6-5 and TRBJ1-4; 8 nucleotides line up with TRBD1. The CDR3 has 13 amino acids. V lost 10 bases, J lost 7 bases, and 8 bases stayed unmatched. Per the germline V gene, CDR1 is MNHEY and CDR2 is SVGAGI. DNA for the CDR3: TGTGCCACCGGCGACAGGGGAAGTGAAAAACTGTTTTTT. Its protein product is CATGDRGSEKLFF.

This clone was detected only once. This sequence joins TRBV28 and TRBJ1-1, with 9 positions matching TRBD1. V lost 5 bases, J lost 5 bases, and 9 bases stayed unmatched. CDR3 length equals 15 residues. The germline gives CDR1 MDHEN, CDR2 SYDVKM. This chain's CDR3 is CASSPRGQGLTEAFF. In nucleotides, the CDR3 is TGTGCCAGCAGTCCGAGGGGACAGGGATTAACTGAAGCTTTCTTT.

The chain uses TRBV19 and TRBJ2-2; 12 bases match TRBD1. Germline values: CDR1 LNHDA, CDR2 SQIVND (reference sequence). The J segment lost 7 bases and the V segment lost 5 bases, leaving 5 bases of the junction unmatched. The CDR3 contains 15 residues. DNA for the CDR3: TGTGCCAGTAGTTCCGGGACAGGGGGCTTCGGGGAGCTGTTTTTT. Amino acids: CASSSGTGGFGELFF.

CDR3 DNA sequence: TGTGCCAGCAGAAAGACAGGGTCCTACGAGCAGTACTTC. Translation: CASRKTGSYEQYF. The genes are TRBV27 and TRBJ2-7; TRBD1 matches 7 bases. The germline gives CDR1 MNHEY, CDR2 SMNVEV (reference sequence). The CDR3 extends over 13 amino acids. V shed 6 bases and J 1 base; nucleotides not matched to a gene: 3.